The entry below gives a single TCR beta chain sequence along with its context. Three rounds of nested PCR, following a modified ARM-PCR protocol, produced the TCRbeta library. Each CDR3 protein gets one entry after TCRdb re-called the multiplex PCR reads with MiXCR. Here the sample spans tens of thousands of distinct CDR3 sequences, less than 75% being singletons. This sample was taken from a study of tumor and adjacent non-tumor tissue in lung cancer. The template was RNA from unsorted bulk tissue. Germline V gene data show CDR1 as MNHEY and CDR2 as SVGAGI. This CDR3 has 15 amino acids. The V gene end was trimmed by 6 bases and the J gene end by 5 bases; junction bases not matched to a gene: 11.

What was sequenced was lung tumor tissue. The sequence derives from a woman aged 70-85 years with non-small cell lung cancer. V usage is TRBV6-5 and J usage is TRBJ2-3, with 7 bases fitting TRBD1. CDR3 sequence: CASRQSWTGLDTQYF. DNA of the CDR3: TGTGCCAGCAGACAGTCCTGGACAGGTTTAGATACGCAGTATTTT.